The T cell receptor beta chain under discussion was sequenced for a study of T cell responses to AZD1222 COVID-19 vaccine. Study-wide results and limits: Close to half of spike-specific TCRs reportedly recognize unmutated variant regions. Recipients of AZD1222 seropositive at baseline numbered only 6 or 7.

Sequencing was performed with immunoSEQ multiplex PCR; in TCRdb, only in-frame clones are kept and a portion is missing. This sample has over 150,000 clones, with approximately 92% found just once. A note on this clone: Its target is not known.

The germline V gene has CDR1 GTSNPN and CDR2 SVGIG (reference sequence). Trimming pared 4 bases from V and 6 bases from J, leaving 16 bases between. The CDR3 contains 13 residues. The clonotype originates from an adult in good health. Sequenced material: peripheral blood, taken on day 0 of AZD1222 vaccination. The genes are TRBV30 and TRBJ2-7; weak D call: TRBD1 (6 bases). CDR3 region: CAWIEDRLGEQYF. The CDR3 DNA reads TGTGCCTGGATCGAAGACAGGCTGGGCGAGCAGTACTTC.